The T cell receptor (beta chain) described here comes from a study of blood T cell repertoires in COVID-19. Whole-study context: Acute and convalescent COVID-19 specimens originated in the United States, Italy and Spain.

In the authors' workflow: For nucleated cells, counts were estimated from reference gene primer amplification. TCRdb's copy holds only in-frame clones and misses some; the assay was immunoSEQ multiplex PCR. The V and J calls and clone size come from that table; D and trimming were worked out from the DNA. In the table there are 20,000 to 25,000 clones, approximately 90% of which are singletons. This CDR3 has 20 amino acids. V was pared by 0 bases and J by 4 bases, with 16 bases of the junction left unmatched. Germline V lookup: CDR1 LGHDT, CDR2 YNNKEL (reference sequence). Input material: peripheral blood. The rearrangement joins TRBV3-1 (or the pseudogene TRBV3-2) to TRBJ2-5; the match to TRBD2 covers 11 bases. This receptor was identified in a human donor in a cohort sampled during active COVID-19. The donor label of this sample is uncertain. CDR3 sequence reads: CASSQEVSGTSGLGGETQYF. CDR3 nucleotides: TGTGCCAGCAGCCAAGAGGTTAGCGGGACTAGCGGACTTGGGGGAGAGACCCAGTACTTC.